This T cell receptor (beta chain) was sequenced in a study of cytomegalovirus exposure and HLA in healthy donors. Turning to this clone: Its specificity is unknown.

Researchers ran the PCR with 60 Vbeta and 13 Jbeta primers. Profiling relied on immunoSEQ multiplex PCR, and the TCRdb table lists in-frame clones only, not all of them. The profile shows 150,000 to 200,000 clones, 75% to 90% of them singletons. The CDR3 has 17 residues. With 0 bases removed from V and 2 bases from J, the gap between germline ends came to 17 bases. From germline, CDR1 is SGHRS and CDR2 YFSETQ. Broader study findings: In a later analysis, TCR beta V- and J-gene trimming was associated with a missense DCLRE1C variant. In vitro work confirmed that a few CMV-associated chains recognize CMV antigens.

Sequencing was carried out using PBMCs. The clonotype comes from a man between 18 and 35 years old in good health and CMV-seropositive. The chain recombines TRBV5-1 with TRBJ2-5, with a weak D call TRBD2 (7 bases). CDR3 protein: CASSLVLGGGGQETQYF. CDR3 coding DNA: TGCGCCAGCAGCTTGGTCCTGGGCGGGGGCGGACAAGAGACCCAGTACTTC.